The 5 T cell receptor beta chains below come from one sample, sequenced in a study of metastatic and nonmetastatic thyroid tumors. Among the patients, none had received any treatment before thyroid surgery. TCRdb re-called clones via MiXCR from the PCR reads. The sample contains tens of thousands of clones, roughly 17% of which appear only once. Sequencing used blood. The receptors stem from a female donor with papillary thyroid cancer or a benign thyroid nodule (not recorded which). Some clones in this sample may be carry-over from other donors' samples.

This clone ranks as large (0.1 to 1%). This chain connects TRBV10-3 to TRBJ2-1, with a tentative D call TRBD1 (5 bases). Germline V CDR1 and CDR2: ENHRY, SYGVKD. Trimming cost V 6 bases and J 6 bases, with 30 bases left between them. The CDR3 length is 19 residues. The CDR3 sequence is CAISPQRRSLLFGANEQFF. CDR3 bases: TGTGCCATCAGCCCCCAAAGAAGGAGCCTTCTATTTGGGGCCAATGAGCAGTTCTTC.

This clone was picked up many times. The chain couples TRBV19 to TRBJ2-3, with D possibly matching TRBD1 (5 bases). The CDR3 runs to 13 residues. The V end was cut by 5 bases, the J end by 1 base, with 7 bases between. Germline V gene lookup returns CDR1 LNHDA and CDR2 SQIVND (reference sequence). CDR3 sequence (DNA): TGTGCCAGTAGTTTCAGGGGCACAGATACGCAGTATTTT. Encoded protein: CASSFRGTDTQYF. Based on the CDR3 plus reference TRBV19 and TRBJ2-3, the full variable domain is DGGITQSPKYLFRKEGQNVTLSCEQNLNHDAMYWYRQDPGQGLRLIYYSQIVNDFQKGDIAEGYSVSREKKESFPLTVTSAQKNPTAFYLCASSFRGTDTQYFGPGTRLTVL.

This clone was counted many times. This chain joins TRBV20-1 and TRBJ2-3; 12 bases line up with TRBD2. CDR3 size: 16 residues. Germline V gives CDR1 DFQATT, CDR2 SNEGSKA (reference sequence). V lost 2 bases and J lost 5; bases outside the gene matches: 8. The CDR3 DNA reads as TGCAGTGCTAGACCACCGCTAGCGGGAGGGGGAGATACGCAGTATTTT. Its translation: CSARPPLAGGGDTQYF.

This clone was counted at least ten times. The chain links TRBV5-8 to TRBJ2-5, with TRBD2 identical over 14 bases. J gave up 4 bases and V 4 bases, and 9 bases lay outside the gene matches. Germline CDR1 and CDR2: SGHTS and YDEGEE. The CDR3 extends over 17 amino acids. The DNA for the CDR3 is TGTGCCAGCAGCCCGGGACTAGCGGGAGTGGGTAGAGAGACCCAGTACTTC. Translated: CASSPGLAGVGRETQYF.

This clone was seen ten or more times. This chain uses TRBV5-1 with TRBJ2-5; D is perhaps TRBD2 (6 bases). Trimming left V 4 bases short and J 5 bases short, with 12 bases between. The CDR3 spans 13 residues. Per germline, CDR1 SGHRS and CDR2 YFSETQ. The CDR3 region has the DNA TGCGCCAGCAGCCCCGGGACTTTGGAGACCCAGTACTTC. It codes for CASSPGTLETQYF.